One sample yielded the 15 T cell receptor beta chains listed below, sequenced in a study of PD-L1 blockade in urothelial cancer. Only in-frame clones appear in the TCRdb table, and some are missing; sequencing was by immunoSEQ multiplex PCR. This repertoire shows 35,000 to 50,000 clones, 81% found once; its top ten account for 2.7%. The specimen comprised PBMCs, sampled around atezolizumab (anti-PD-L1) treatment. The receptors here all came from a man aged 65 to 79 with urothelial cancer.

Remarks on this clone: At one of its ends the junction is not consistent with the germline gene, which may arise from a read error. The CDR3 spells CASSNRLAGGISYNEQFF. For the CDR3, the DNA is TGTGCTAGCAGCAACCGACTAGCGGGAGGGATCTCCTACAATGAGCAGTTCTTC. The V and J genes are TRBV7-7 and TRBJ2-1, with 14 positions matching TRBD2. Per germline, CDR1 SSHAT and CDR2 FNYEAQ (reference sequence). The CDR3 runs 18 residues.

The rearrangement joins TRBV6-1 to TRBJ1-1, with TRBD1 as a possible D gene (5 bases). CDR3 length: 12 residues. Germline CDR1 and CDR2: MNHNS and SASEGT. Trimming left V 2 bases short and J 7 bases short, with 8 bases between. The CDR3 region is CASSEPGGEAFF. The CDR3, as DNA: TGTGCCAGCAGTGAACCCGGGGGTGAAGCTTTCTTT.

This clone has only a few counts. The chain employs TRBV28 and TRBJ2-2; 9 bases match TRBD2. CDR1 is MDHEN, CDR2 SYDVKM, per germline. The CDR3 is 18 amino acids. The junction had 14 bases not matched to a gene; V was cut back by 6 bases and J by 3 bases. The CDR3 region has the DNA TGTGCCAGCAGGGCAGGGCGGGAGGGATACTGGGACACCGGGGAGCTGTTTTTT. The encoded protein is CASRAGREGYWDTGELFF.

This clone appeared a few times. The CDR3 DNA is TGCGCCAGCAGCCAAGATCGAGCGGCCGGCTACGAGCAGTACTTC. Protein sequence: CASSQDRAAGYEQYF. V is TRBV4-3 and J is TRBJ2-7; a possible D gene is TRBD2 (5 bases). The CDR3 covers 15 residues. Trimming cost V 0 bases and J 3 bases, with 12 bases left between them. Germline lookup yields CDR1 LGHNA and CDR2 YSLEER.

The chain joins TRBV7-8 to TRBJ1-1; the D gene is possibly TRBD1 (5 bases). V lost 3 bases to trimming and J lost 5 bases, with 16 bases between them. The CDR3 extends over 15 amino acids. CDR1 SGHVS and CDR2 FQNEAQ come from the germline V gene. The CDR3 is CASSFNAGRGTEAFF. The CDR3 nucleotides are TGTGCCAGCAGCTTTAACGCGGGGCGAGGGACTGAAGCTTTCTTT.

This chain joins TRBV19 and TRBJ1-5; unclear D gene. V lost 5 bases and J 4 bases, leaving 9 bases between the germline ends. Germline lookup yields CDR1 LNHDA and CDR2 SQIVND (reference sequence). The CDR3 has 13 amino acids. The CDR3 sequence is CASSDTSNQPQHF. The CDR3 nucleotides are TGTGCCAGTAGTGACACTTCAAATCAGCCCCAGCATTTT.

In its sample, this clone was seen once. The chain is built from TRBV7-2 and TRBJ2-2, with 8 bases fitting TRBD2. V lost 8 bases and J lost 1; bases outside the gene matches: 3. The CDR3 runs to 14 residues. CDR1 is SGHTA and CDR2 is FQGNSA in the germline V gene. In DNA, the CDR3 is TGTGCCAGCTCGGGAGGGCGGAACACCGGGGAGCTGTTTTTT. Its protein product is CASSGGRNTGELFF.

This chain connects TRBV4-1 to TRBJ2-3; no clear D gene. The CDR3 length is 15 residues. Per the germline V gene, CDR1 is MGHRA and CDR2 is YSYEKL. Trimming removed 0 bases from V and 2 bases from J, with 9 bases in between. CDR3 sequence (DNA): TGCGCCAGCAGCCAAGAAATAGTCGACACAGATACGCAGTATTTT. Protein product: CASSQEIVDTDTQYF.

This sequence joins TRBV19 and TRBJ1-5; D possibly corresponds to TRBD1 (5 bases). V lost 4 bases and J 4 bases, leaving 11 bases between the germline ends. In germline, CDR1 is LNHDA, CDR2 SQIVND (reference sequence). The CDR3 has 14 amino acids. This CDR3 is CASSSRQSNQPQHF. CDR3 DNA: TGTGCCAGTAGTAGCCGACAGAGTAATCAGCCCCAGCATTTT.

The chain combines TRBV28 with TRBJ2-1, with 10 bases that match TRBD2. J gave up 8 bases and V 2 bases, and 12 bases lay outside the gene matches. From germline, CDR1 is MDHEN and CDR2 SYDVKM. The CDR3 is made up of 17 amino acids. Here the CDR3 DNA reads TGTGCCAGCAGTTTAATGGCTAGCGGGAGTGGTTTGGATGAGCAGTTCTTC. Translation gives CASSLMASGSGLDEQFF.

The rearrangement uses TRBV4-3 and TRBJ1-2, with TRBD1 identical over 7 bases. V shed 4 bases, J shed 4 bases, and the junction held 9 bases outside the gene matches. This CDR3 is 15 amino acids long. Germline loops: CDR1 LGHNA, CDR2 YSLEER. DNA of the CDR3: TGCGCCAGCAGCCCCGGGACAGCGAAATCCTATGGCTACACCTTC. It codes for CASSPGTAKSYGYTF.

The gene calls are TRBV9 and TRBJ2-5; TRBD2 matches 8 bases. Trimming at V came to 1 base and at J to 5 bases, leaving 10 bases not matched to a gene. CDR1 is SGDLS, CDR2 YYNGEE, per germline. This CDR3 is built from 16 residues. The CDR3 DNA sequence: TGTGCCAGCAGCGTAAACATCCAGCGGGAGAGGGAGACCCAGTACTTC. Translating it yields CASSVNIQRERETQYF.

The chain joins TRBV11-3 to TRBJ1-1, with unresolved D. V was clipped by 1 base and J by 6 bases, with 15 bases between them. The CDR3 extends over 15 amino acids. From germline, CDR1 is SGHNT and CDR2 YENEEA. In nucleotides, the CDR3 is TGTGCCAGCAGCTTAGTCAGCGGAGCAGACGCTGAAGCTTTCTTT. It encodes CASSLVSGADAEAFF.

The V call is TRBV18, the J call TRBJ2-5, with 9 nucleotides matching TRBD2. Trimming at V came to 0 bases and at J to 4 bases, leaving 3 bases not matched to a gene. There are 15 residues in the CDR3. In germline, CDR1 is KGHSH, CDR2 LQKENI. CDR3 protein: CASSPPGLAAETQYF. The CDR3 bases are TGTGCCAGCTCACCACCGGGACTAGCCGCAGAGACCCAGTACTTC.

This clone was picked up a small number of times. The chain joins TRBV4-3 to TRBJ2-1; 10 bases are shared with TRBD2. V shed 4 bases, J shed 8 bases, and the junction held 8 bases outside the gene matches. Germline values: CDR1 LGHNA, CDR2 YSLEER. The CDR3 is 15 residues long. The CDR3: CASSPYFGTSDEQFF. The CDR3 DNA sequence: TGCGCCAGCAGCCCTTATTTCGGGACTAGCGATGAGCAGTTCTTC.